The 24 T cell receptor beta chains reported below all come from one sample, sequenced in a study of blood T cell repertoires in COVID-19. The table came from immunoSEQ multiplex PCR; TCRdb's copy has only in-frame clones and leaves some out. The sample consists of roughly 200,000 clones, around 84% of them appearing once. Sequenced input: peripheral blood. The receptors were sampled from a woman older than 75 with active or convalescent COVID-19.

In nucleotides, the CDR3 is TGTGCCAGCAGGCCTACAGGGGTCGGGGAGCTGTTTTTT. Protein product: CASRPTGVGELFF. The genes are TRBV2 and TRBJ2-2; TRBD1 aligns across 7 bases. CDR1 is SNHLY and CDR2 is FYNNEI in the germline V gene. J gave up 7 bases and V 6 bases, and 5 bases lay outside the gene matches. CDR3 length: 13 residues.

J is TRBJ1-3 and V is TRBV19; 7 positions match TRBD1. Germline loops: CDR1 LNHDA, CDR2 SQIVND (reference sequence). This CDR3 comprises 15 residues. Trimming took 7 bases from V and 0 from J; bases not matched to a gene: 6. The CDR3 is CASTPGGSSGNTIYF. The CDR3 bases are TGTGCCAGTACCCCAGGGGGGAGCTCTGGAAACACCATATATTTT. The whole variable domain, filled in from reference TRBV19 and TRBJ1-3, reads DGGITQSPKYLFRKEGQNVTLSCEQNLNHDAMYWYRQDPGQGLRLIYYSQIVNDFQKGDIAEGYSVSREKKESFPLTVTSAQKNPTAFYLCASTPGGSSGNTIYFGEGSWLTVV.

The chain is built from TRBV7-2 and TRBJ2-7, with 15 bases that match TRBD2. Germline V gene lookup returns CDR1 SGHTA and CDR2 FQGNSA. The CDR3 loop spans 16 amino acids. V lost 5 bases to trimming and J lost 9 bases; unmatched junction nucleotides: 11. In DNA form, the CDR3 reads TGTGCCAGCAGCCGCCTACCGGGACTAGCGGGAGGTGCGCAGTACTTC. Amino acid sequence: CASSRLPGLAGGAQYF. Looking up the rest from reference TRBV7-2 and TRBJ2-7 gives the full variable domain: GAGVSQSPSNKVTEKGKDVELRCDPISGHTALYWYRQSLGQGLEFLIYFQGNSAPDKSGLPSDRFSAERTGGSVSTLTIQRTQQEDSAVYLCASSRLPGLAGGAQYFGPGTRLTVT.

The chain couples TRBV7-2 to TRBJ2-1; possible D gene TRBD1, 6 bases. V lost 8 bases, J lost 1 base, and 12 bases lay in between. From germline, CDR1 is SGHTA and CDR2 FQGNSA. There are 14 residues in the CDR3. Here the CDR3 reads CASLPGQSYNEQFF. DNA for the CDR3: TGTGCCAGCCTGCCAGGACAGTCCTACAATGAGCAGTTCTTC.

Here the CDR3 DNA reads TGTGCCAGCAGCCGGGGGGGAGAGACCCAGTACTTC. Translating it yields CASSRGGETQYF. The V gene is TRBV11-2, the J gene TRBJ2-5; 8 bases agree with TRBD2. CDR3 length: 12 amino acids. V was clipped by 5 bases and J by 4 bases; unmatched bases: 0. Per germline, CDR1 SGHAT and CDR2 FQNNGV.

The chain uses TRBV4-2 and TRBJ2-7; TRBD2 agrees at 9 bases. The V segment lost 0 bases and the J segment 3 bases; nucleotides outside the gene matches: 6. CDR3 length: 16 amino acids. The germline V gene encodes CDR1 LGHNA and CDR2 YNFKEQ. CDR3 region: CASSQDTGSGSYEQYF. Here the CDR3 DNA reads TGTGCCAGCAGCCAAGATACTGGTAGCGGGAGCTACGAGCAGTACTTC.

This chain uses TRBV6-6 with TRBJ1-1; D possibly corresponds to TRBD1 (6 bases). V was pared by 4 bases and J by 6 bases, with 12 bases between. Germline V gene data show CDR1 as MNHNY and CDR2 as SVGAGI (reference sequence). The CDR3 extends over 13 amino acids. For the CDR3, the DNA is TGTGCCAGCAGTTCTTCAGGGGATCCTGAAGCTTTCTTT. Translation: CASSSSGDPEAFF.

The CDR3 region is CASSRTSGGAGYNEQFF. CDR3 coding DNA: TGTGCCAGCAGCCGGACTAGCGGGGGGGCGGGATACAATGAGCAGTTCTTC. The rearrangement joins TRBV11-3 to TRBJ2-1, with 15 nucleotides matching TRBD2. Germline CDR1 SGHNT, CDR2 YENEEA. J was trimmed by 4 bases and V by 5 bases; bases with no gene match: 6. The CDR3 spans 17 residues. The full variable domain, with the rest looked up from reference TRBV11-3 and TRBJ2-1, is EAGVVQSPRYKIIEKKQPVAFWCNPISGHNTLYWYLQNLGQGPELLIRYENEEAVDDSQLPKDRFSAERLKGVDSTLKIQPAELGDSAVYLCASSRTSGGAGYNEQFFGPGTRLTVL.

This rearrangement joins TRBV7-3 to TRBJ1-1; no reliable D call. In germline, CDR1 is SGHTA, CDR2 FQGTGA. V lost 5 bases to trimming and J lost 0 bases, with 10 bases between them. The CDR3 covers 14 residues. Here the CDR3 reads CASSPGSLNTEAFF. CDR3 nucleotides: TGTGCCAGCAGCCCCGGTAGTCTGAACACTGAAGCTTTCTTT.

The chain recombines TRBV2 with TRBJ2-5; D unclear. This CDR3 comprises 10 residues. Between the trimmed V and J ends, which lost 8 bases and 5 bases, there was a span of 6 bases. Per germline, CDR1 SNHLY and CDR2 FYNNEI. The CDR3 loop reads CASGLETQYF. The CDR3, as DNA: TGTGCCAGCGGCCTCGAGACCCAGTACTTC.

The chain joins TRBV3-1 (or the pseudogene TRBV3-2) to TRBJ1-1, with a possible D match to TRBD1 (6 bases). This CDR3 region has 15 residues. Germline V gives CDR1 LGHDT, CDR2 YNNKEL (reference sequence). The ends were cut back, 4 bases at V and 5 bases at J, with 17 bases in the middle. CDR3 loop: CASSRGETGHTEAFF. CDR3 sequence (DNA): TGTGCCAGCAGCCGTGGGGAAACGGGACATACTGAAGCTTTCTTT.

This clone appeared once. The rearrangement links TRBV5-4 to TRBJ2-3, with D possibly being TRBD2 (5 bases). V lost 5 bases and J lost 5, with 15 bases in between. Germline CDR1 SGHNT, CDR2 YYREEE (reference sequence). This CDR3 has 14 residues. The DNA for the CDR3 is TGTGCCAGCAGTCGGGAAGGGCCGGGAGATACGCAGTATTTT. It is translated as CASSREGPGDTQYF.

In this sample, this clone turned up a few times. The CDR3, as DNA: TGCAGCGTCGGCGGGACTGGGGGATACCAAGAGACCCAGTACTTC. It encodes CSVGGTGGYQETQYF. The chain is built from TRBV29-1 and TRBJ2-5; D possibly corresponds to TRBD2 (6 bases). The CDR3 consists of 15 residues. V was cut by 6 bases and J by 0 bases, with 17 bases left in between. CDR1 SQVTM and CDR2 ANQGSEA come from the germline V gene.

Only a few counts were recorded for this clone. The rearrangement links TRBV9 to TRBJ2-5; no firm D call. Germline CDR1 is SGDLS and CDR2 is YYNGEE. V was shortened by 0 bases and J by 1 base, with 7 bases between the two germline ends. This CDR3 spans 14 amino acids. The CDR3 sequence is CASSVGPLQETQYF. Here the CDR3 DNA reads TGTGCCAGCAGCGTAGGTCCCCTCCAAGAGACCCAGTACTTC.

The gene calls are TRBV6-1 and TRBJ2-7, with D possibly TRBD2 on 7 matching bases. Germline lookup yields CDR1 MNHNS and CDR2 SASEGT. V lost 2 bases and J 2 bases, leaving 13 bases between the germline ends. The CDR3 is made up of 15 amino acids. This chain's CDR3 is CASSERAGQTYEQYF. The CDR3 DNA is TGTGCCAGCAGTGAACGAGCGGGACAAACCTACGAGCAGTACTTC.

The V call is TRBV11-3, the J call TRBJ2-1; TRBD1 matches at 7 bases. Trimming at V came to 3 bases and at J to 6 bases, leaving 2 bases not matched to a gene. The germline V gene encodes CDR1 SGHNT and CDR2 YENEEA. The length of the CDR3 is 13 residues. CDR3 region: CASSFRGRNEQFF. CDR3 DNA: TGTGCCAGCAGCTTTAGGGGGCGCAATGAGCAGTTCTTC. Drawing the rest from reference TRBV11-3 and TRBJ2-1, the complete variable domain is EAGVVQSPRYKIIEKKQPVAFWCNPISGHNTLYWYLQNLGQGPELLIRYENEEAVDDSQLPKDRFSAERLKGVDSTLKIQPAELGDSAVYLCASSFRGRNEQFFGPGTRLTVL.

The J gene is TRBJ2-5, the V gene TRBV9, with 8 bases aligning to TRBD1. The CDR3 runs to 15 residues. Germline CDR1 reads SGDLS; CDR2 reads YYNGEE. The trim removed 1 base at V and 5 bases at J, leaving 7 bases unmatched. CDR3: CASSVSPGGLETQYF. The CDR3 DNA reads TGTGCCAGCAGCGTATCTCCAGGGGGCTTGGAGACCCAGTACTTC.

The gene calls are TRBV2 and TRBJ2-3; D gene uncertain. The CDR3 length is 13 residues. The germline V gene has CDR1 SNHLY and CDR2 FYNNEI. V lost 7 bases and J lost 7, with 15 bases in between. This chain's CDR3 is CASTPVLRNTQYF. The CDR3 bases are TGTGCCAGCACACCCGTTTTGCGTAATACGCAGTATTTT.

The chain links TRBV9 to TRBJ2-3; no clear D. V was trimmed by 4 bases and J by 0 bases, leaving 6 bases between them. Germline assignment: CDR1 SGDLS and CDR2 YYNGEE. The CDR3 runs to 13 residues. CDR3 sequence: CASSFRSTDTQYF. For the CDR3, the DNA is TGTGCCAGCAGCTTCCGGAGCACAGATACGCAGTATTTT.

This CDR3 is CASSLNNQPQHF. Here the CDR3 DNA reads TGTGCCAGCAGTCTTAATAATCAGCCCCAGCATTTT. The genes are TRBV27 and TRBJ1-5, with unresolved D. CDR3 size: 12 residues. The germline V gene encodes CDR1 MNHEY and CDR2 SMNVEV (reference sequence). Trimming removed 5 bases from V and 4 bases from J, with 6 bases in between.

V and J are TRBV5-1 and TRBJ1-4, with D tentatively TRBD1 (6 bases). V dropped 0 bases and J dropped 3 bases, with 9 bases sitting between them. Germline assignment: CDR1 SGHRS and CDR2 YFSETQ. The CDR3 runs to 15 residues. The CDR3 region has the DNA TGCGCCAGCAGCTTGGTGGCAGGGGCTAATGAAAAACTGTTTTTT. Its translation: CASSLVAGANEKLFF.

J is TRBJ2-3 and V is TRBV12-3 or TRBV12-4; D call uncertain. Trimming took off 1 base at V and 5 bases at J, with 7 bases between the two ends. The CDR3 loop spans 13 amino acids. The CDR3: CASSLVALDTQYF. DNA for the CDR3: TGTGCCAGCAGTTTAGTCGCGCTAGATACGCAGTATTTT.

This chain joins TRBV7-6 and TRBJ2-7, with D perhaps matching TRBD2 (5 bases). Germline lookup yields CDR1 SGHVS and CDR2 FNYEAQ. The CDR3 length is 16 residues. Trimming removed 1 base at V and 5 bases at J, with 18 bases between. The CDR3 here is CASSLVMAGPENEQYF. CDR3 nucleotides: TGTGCCAGCAGCTTAGTTATGGCGGGTCCGGAGAACGAGCAGTACTTC.

The chain employs TRBV28 and TRBJ2-7; 11 nucleotides line up with TRBD2. Germline CDR1 reads MDHEN; CDR2 reads SYDVKM. The CDR3 extends over 15 amino acids. Germline trimming cut 6 bases from V and 3 bases from J; bases unmatched to any gene: 7. This chain's CDR3 is CASRPIAGGVYEQYF. The CDR3 DNA sequence: TGTGCCAGCAGACCTATAGCGGGAGGGGTCTACGAGCAGTACTTC.